This T cell receptor beta chain was captured in a study of shared clonotypes between healthy human individuals. Scientists sequenced DNA from unsorted PBMC on ten immunoSEQ deep assay plates. Assay used: immunoSEQ multiplex PCR; TCRdb lists only in-frame clones, some missing. The sample includes 490,000 or so clones, approximately 80% of them seen just once. Regarding the study as a whole: Among donors, sharing of clonotypes was expected to be affected by sequencing depth.

The CDR3 sequence is 16 residues long. The V gene's germline CDR1 is MNHEY and CDR2 SMNVEV (reference sequence). J gave up 4 bases and V 5 bases, and 8 bases lay outside the gene matches. The table lists this clone with a count of one. As yet, its antigen is unknown. Sequences were obtained from PBMCs. The chain has TRBV27 and TRBJ1-4; 9 nucleotides agree with TRBD1. This TCR was recovered from a woman between 40 and 50 years old in good health. Some clones in this sample may be carry-over from other donors' samples. CDR3: CASSRGTGFYNEKLFF. In DNA, the CDR3 is TGTGCCAGCAGTAGGGGGACAGGGTTTTATAATGAAAAACTGTTTTTT.